The T cell receptor (beta chain) described here comes from a study of blood T cell repertoires in COVID-19. Clones were read by immunoSEQ multiplex PCR, and TCRdb kept only the in-frame ones, dropping some. The table has approximately 160,000 clones, around 82% seen once. This clonotype was sampled from a man in his forties or fifties who had recovered from COVID-19. The sequenced material came from PBMCs or T cells enriched from blood (not recorded which).

The CDR3 sequence is CASSATLTGGKETQYF. The CDR3 DNA follows: TGTGCCAGCAGCGCAACTTTGACAGGGGGGAAAGAGACCCAGTACTTC. The V call is TRBV7-6, the J call TRBJ2-5; 9 bases are shared with TRBD1. The CDR3 totals 16 residues. Germline V CDR1 and CDR2: SGHVS, FNYEAQ. The J segment lost 3 bases and the V segment lost 5 bases, leaving 10 bases of the junction unmatched.